The source of this TCR beta chain is a study of blood T cell repertoires in COVID-19. The repertoire was sequenced with immunoSEQ multiplex PCR; TCRdb's copy has only in-frame clones and lacks some. The sample yields about 380,000 clones, 88% seen once. This CDR3 contains 14 residues. Germline V gene sequence: CDR1 MDHEN, CDR2 SYDVKM. The V and J ends lost 5 bases and 4 bases, in that order; junction bases with no gene match: 3. This rearrangement joins TRBV28 to TRBJ2-5, with 11 bases that match TRBD2. Sequencing was carried out using PBMCs or T cells enriched from blood (not recorded which). The receptor was derived from a woman aged 18 to 35 who had recovered from COVID-19. CDR3 DNA sequence: TGTGCCAGCAGTAGACTAGCGGGGTTAGAGACCCAGTACTTC. Protein product: CASSRLAGLETQYF.